One TCR beta chain is described in this entry. Its target is not known. The CDR3 consists of 14 residues. Germline-derived CDR1 and CDR2 are SEHNR and FQNEAQ (reference sequence). The ends were cut back, 5 bases at V and 4 bases at J, with 14 bases in the middle. This entry comes from a study of T cell responses to AZD1222 COVID-19 vaccine. Study-wide points: Every sample of the repertoires postdated the peak T cell response.

Data came from immunoSEQ multiplex PCR; TCRdb stores just in-frame clones and leaves some out. Here the sample spans 100,000 or so clones, around nine tenths being singletons. The sequenced sample was peripheral blood, obtained 28 days after the second AZD1222 dose. The rearrangement links TRBV7-9 to TRBJ1-1; D uncertain. This receptor was identified in an adult who received the AZD1222 COVID-19 vaccine. In nucleotides, the CDR3 is TGTGCCAGCAGCCCCCCGGGTTGGGGCACTGAAGCTTTCTTT. Protein product: CASSPPGWGTEAFF.